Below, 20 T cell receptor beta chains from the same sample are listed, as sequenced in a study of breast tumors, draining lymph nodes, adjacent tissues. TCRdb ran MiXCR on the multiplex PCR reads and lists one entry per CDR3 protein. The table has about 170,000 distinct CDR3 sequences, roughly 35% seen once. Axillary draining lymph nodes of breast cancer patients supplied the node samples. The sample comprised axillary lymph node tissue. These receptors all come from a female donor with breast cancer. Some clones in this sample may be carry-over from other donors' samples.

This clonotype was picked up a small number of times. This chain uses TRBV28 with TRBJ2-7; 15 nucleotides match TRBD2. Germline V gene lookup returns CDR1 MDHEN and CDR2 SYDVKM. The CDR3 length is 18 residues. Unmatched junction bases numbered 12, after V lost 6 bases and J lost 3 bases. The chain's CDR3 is CASRGRTGLAGGFYEQYF. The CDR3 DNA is TGTGCCAGCAGGGGACGAACGGGACTAGCGGGGGGATTCTACGAGCAGTACTTC.

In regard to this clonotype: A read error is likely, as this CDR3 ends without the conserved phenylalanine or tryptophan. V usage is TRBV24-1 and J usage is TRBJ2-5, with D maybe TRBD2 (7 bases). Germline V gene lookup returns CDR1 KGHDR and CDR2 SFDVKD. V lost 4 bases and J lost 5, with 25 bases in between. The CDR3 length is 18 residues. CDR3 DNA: TGTGCCACCAGTGACGCTAAAACTGACGGGGGGCTACGGGAGACCCAGTACCTC. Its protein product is CATSDAKTDGGLRETQYL.

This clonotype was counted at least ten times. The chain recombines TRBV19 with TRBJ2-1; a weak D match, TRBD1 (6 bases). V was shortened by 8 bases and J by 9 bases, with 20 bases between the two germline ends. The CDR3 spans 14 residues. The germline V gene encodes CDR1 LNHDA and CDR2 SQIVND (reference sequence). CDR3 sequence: CASRPYTGYGEQFF. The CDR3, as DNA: TGTGCCAGTCGTCCTTACACAGGGTACGGTGAGCAGTTCTTC.

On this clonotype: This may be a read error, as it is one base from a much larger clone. The CDR3 DNA reads as TGTGCCAGCGGCCGGGACTCCCTTTCCAACGAGCAGTACTTC. Translated, it gives CASGRDSLSNEQYF. The chain recombines TRBV6-6 with TRBJ2-7; D might be TRBD2 (6 bases). With 8 bases removed from V and 5 bases from J, the gap between germline ends came to 19 bases. CDR3 size: 14 residues. Germline CDR1 reads MNHNY; CDR2 reads SVGAGI (reference sequence).

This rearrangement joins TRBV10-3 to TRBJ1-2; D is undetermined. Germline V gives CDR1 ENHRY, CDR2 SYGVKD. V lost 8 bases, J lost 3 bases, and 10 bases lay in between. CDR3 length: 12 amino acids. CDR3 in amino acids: CAIAKGDYGYTF. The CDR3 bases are TGTGCCATCGCAAAGGGAGACTATGGCTACACCTTC.

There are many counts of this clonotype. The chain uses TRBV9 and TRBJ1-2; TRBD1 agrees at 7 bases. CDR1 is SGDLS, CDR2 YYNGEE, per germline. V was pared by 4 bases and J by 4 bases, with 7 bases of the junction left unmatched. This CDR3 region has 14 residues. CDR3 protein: CASSSGGSPYGYTF. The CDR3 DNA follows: TGTGCCAGCAGCTCAGGGGGGTCTCCCTATGGCTACACCTTC.

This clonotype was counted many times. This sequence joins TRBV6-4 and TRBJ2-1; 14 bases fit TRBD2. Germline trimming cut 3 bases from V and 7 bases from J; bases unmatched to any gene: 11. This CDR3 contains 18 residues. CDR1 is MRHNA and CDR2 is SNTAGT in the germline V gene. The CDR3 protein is CASSETSGRAGRVNEQFF. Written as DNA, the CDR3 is TGTGCCAGCAGTGAGACTAGCGGGAGGGCCGGTCGAGTGAATGAGCAGTTCTTC.

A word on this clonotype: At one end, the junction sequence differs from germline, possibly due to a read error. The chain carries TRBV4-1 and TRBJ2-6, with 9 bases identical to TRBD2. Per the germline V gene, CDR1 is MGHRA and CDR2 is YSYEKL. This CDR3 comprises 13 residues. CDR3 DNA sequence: TGTGCCAGCAGCCAAGCGGGGGGCAACACTGAAGCTTTC. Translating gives CASSQAGGNTEAF.

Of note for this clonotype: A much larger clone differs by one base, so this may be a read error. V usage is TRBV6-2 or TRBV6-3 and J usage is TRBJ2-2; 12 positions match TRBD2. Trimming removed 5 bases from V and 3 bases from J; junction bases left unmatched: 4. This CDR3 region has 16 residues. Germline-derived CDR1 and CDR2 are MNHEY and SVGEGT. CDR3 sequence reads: CASSRLAGADTGELFF. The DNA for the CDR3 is TGTGCCAGCAGTCGACTAGCGGGAGCGGACACCGGGGAGCTGTTTTTT.

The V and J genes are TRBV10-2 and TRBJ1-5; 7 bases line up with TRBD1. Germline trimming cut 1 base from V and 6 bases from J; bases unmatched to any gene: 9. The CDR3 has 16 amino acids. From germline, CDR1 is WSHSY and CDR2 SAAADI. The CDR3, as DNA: TGCGCCAGCAGTGAGTATGTAGGGGGCGAGGGTCAGCCCCAGCATTTT. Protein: CASSEYVGGEGQPQHF.

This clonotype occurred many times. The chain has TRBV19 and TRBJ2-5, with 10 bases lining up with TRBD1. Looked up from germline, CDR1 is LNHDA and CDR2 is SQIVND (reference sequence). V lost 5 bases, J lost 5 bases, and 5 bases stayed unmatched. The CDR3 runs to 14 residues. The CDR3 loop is CASSPGTGVETQYF. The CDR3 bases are TGTGCCAGTAGTCCCGGGACAGGGGTCGAGACCCAGTACTTC.

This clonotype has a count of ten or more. Here the CDR3 DNA reads TGTGCCAGCAGTGAAGCATGGGACTCTAGCAATCAGCCCCAGCATTTT. Its translation is CASSEAWDSSNQPQHF. The chain employs TRBV6-1 and TRBJ1-5; TRBD1 is a possible D gene (5 bases). Trimming took off 0 bases at V and 0 bases at J, with 9 bases between the two ends. Germline V gene lookup returns CDR1 MNHNS and CDR2 SASEGT. CDR3 size: 16 residues.

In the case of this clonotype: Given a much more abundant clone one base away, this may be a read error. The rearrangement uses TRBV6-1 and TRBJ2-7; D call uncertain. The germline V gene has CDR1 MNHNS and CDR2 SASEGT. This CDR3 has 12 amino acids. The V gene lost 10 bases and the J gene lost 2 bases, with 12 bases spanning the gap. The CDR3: CAIHRTAYEQYF. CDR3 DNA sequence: TGTGCCATCCATCGGACGGCCTACGAGCAGTACTTC.

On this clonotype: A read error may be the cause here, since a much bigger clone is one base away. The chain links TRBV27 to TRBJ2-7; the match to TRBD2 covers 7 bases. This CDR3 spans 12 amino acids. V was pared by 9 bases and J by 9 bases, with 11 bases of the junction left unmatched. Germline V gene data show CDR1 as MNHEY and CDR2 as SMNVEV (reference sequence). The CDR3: CASGGRGPGQYF. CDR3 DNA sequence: TGTGCCAGTGGGGGGAGGGGTCCCGGGCAGTACTTC.

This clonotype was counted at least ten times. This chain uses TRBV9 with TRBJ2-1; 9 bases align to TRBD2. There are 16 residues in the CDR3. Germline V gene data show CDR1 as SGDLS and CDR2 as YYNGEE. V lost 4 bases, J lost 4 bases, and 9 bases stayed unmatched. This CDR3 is CASSSQTSGIYNEQFF. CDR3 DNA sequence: TGTGCCAGCAGCTCCCAGACTAGCGGTATTTACAATGAGCAGTTCTTC. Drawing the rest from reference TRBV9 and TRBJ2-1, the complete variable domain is DSGVTQTPKHLITATGQRVTLRCSPRSGDLSVYWYQQSLDQGLQFLIQYYNGEERAKGNILERFSAQQFPDLHSELNLSSLELGDSALYFCASSSQTSGIYNEQFFGPGTRLTVL.

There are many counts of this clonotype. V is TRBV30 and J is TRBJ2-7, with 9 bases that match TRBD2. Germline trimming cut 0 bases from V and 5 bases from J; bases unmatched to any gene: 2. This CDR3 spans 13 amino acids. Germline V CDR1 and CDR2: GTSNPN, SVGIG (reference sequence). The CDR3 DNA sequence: TGTGCCTGGAGTGTAGCGGGAGGAAACGAGCAGTACTTC. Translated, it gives CAWSVAGGNEQYF.

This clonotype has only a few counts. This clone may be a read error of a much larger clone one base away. CDR3 in DNA: TGTGCCAGCACTATCGGGGGGGCAAATGAAAAACTGTTTTTT. Its protein product is CASTIGGANEKLFF. V usage is TRBV12-3 or TRBV12-4 and J usage is TRBJ1-4, with a weak D call TRBD1 (6 bases). There are 14 residues in the CDR3. V lost 7 bases, J lost 5 bases, and 14 bases lay in between.

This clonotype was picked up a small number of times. CDR3 sequence reads: CASGLVIGGSTDTQYF. DNA for the CDR3: TGCGCCAGCGGTCTAGTGATTGGGGGCAGCACAGATACGCAGTATTTT. V is TRBV5-1 and J is TRBJ2-3, with TRBD1 as a possible D gene (6 bases). This CDR3 contains 16 residues. Trimming stripped 7 bases from V and 0 bases from J, with 18 bases between. The germline V gene has CDR1 SGHRS and CDR2 YFSETQ.

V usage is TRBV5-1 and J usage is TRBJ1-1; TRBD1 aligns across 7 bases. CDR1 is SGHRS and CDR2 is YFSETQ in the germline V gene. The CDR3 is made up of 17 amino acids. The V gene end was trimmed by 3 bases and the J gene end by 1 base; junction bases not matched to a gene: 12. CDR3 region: CASSWIGGGGWNTEAFF. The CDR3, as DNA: TGCGCCAGCAGCTGGATAGGAGGGGGCGGTTGGAACACTGAAGCTTTCTTT.

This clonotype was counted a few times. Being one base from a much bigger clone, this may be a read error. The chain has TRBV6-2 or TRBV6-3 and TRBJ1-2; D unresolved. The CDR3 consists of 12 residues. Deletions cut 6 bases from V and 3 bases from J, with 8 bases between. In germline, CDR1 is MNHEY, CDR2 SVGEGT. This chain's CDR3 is CASRRLDYGYTF. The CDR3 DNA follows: TGTGCCAGCAGGCGGTTGGACTATGGCTACACCTTC.